Below, 31 T cell receptor beta chains from the same sample are listed, as sequenced in a study of human T cells and chemical hapten exposure. Time point here: patch test 3, about 24 weeks after DPC sensitization. Treatment noted: therapeutic diphenylcyclopropenone sensitization with weekly scalp DPC. Sequencing started from total RNA isolated from unfractionated whole blood. TCRdb re-called the RACE reads through MiXCR, storing one row per CDR3 protein. The table shows roughly 39,000 distinct CDR3 sequences, with roughly 12% occurring only once. Sequenced material: whole blood, taken in connection with sensitization to the hapten diphenylcyclopropenone (DPC). The receptor source for this set is a woman in her thirties or forties with alopecia areata. Some clones in this sample may be carry-over from other donors' samples.

This chain joins TRBV28 and TRBJ1-2; unclear D gene. Trimming cost V 6 bases and J 5 bases, with 7 bases left between them. The CDR3 extends over 11 amino acids. Per germline, CDR1 MDHEN and CDR2 SYDVKM. In DNA, the CDR3 is TGTGCCAGCAGCTCCCCTTATGGCTACACCTTC. This encodes CASSSPYGYTF.

The gene calls are TRBV9 and TRBJ1-4, with D perhaps TRBD1 (6 bases). Trimming took off 7 bases at V and 7 bases at J, with 20 bases between the two ends. Germline lookup yields CDR1 SGDLS and CDR2 YYNGEE. This CDR3 has 15 amino acids. The chain's CDR3 is CASSRDPGAGEKLFF. As DNA, the CDR3 is TGTGCCAGCTCCCGAGACCCGGGGGCGGGTGAAAAACTGTTTTTT. Variable domain in full (rest from reference TRBV9 and TRBJ1-4): DSGVTQTPKHLITATGQRVTLRCSPRSGDLSVYWYQQSLDQGLQFLIQYYNGEERAKGNILERFSAQQFPDLHSELNLSSLELGDSALYFCASSRDPGAGEKLFFGSGTQLSVL.

This clonotype was seen at least ten times. The chain employs TRBV28 and TRBJ2-7; no definite D call. The CDR3 is 12 residues long. Germline CDR1 MDHEN, CDR2 SYDVKM. The V end was cut by 5 bases, the J end by 3 bases, with 8 bases between. The CDR3 sequence: CASSPVRYEQYF. The CDR3 coding sequence is TGTGCCAGCAGTCCGGTCCGCTACGAGCAGTACTTC.

This clonotype was recorded a few times. The chain links TRBV28 to TRBJ1-2, with 11 bases aligning to TRBD1. CDR3 size: 12 residues. The V and J ends lost 11 bases and 8 bases, in that order; junction bases with no gene match: 7. Germline values: CDR1 MDHEN, CDR2 SYDVKM. The CDR3 bases are TGTGCCGCCTCCGGGACAGGGGGGGGCTACACCTTC. Translated, it gives CAASGTGGGYTF.

This clonotype was counted ten times or more. The J gene is TRBJ2-7, the V gene TRBV6-1; D might be TRBD1 (6 bases). V dropped 7 bases and J dropped 0 bases, with 13 bases sitting between them. The CDR3 runs to 14 residues. Germline V gene sequence: CDR1 MNHNS, CDR2 SASEGT. The CDR3 DNA is TGTGCCAGCAAACCCGGGACAACCTCCTACGAGCAGTACTTC. Protein: CASKPGTTSYEQYF.

The J gene is TRBJ2-1, the V gene TRBV20-1; D gene uncertain. Germline V gene data show CDR1 as DFQATT and CDR2 as SNEGSKA (reference sequence). This CDR3 spans 16 amino acids. The V end was cut by 0 bases, the J end by 8 bases, with 20 bases between. For the CDR3, the DNA is TGCAGTGCTAGAGATAAACAACAGAATCATGGCGATGAGCAGTTCTTC. Amino acids: CSARDKQQNHGDEQFF.

The J gene is TRBJ2-1, the V gene TRBV5-5; possibly TRBD2 for D (6 bases). The CDR3 covers 12 residues. Germline assignment: CDR1 SGHKS and CDR2 YYEKEE (reference sequence). V was cut by 4 bases and J by 9 bases, with 11 bases left in between. The CDR3 loop reads CASSLEGFEQFF. The DNA of the CDR3 is TGTGCCAGCAGCCTGGAGGGCTTTGAGCAGTTCTTC. The whole variable domain, filled in from reference TRBV5-5 and TRBJ2-1, reads DAGVTQSPTHLIKTRGQQVTLRCSPISGHKSVSWYQQVLGQGPQFIFQYYEKEERGRGNFPDRFSARQFPNYSSELNVNALLLGDSALYLCASSLEGFEQFFGPGTRLTVL.

The chain couples TRBV11-2 to TRBJ2-7; 9 bases fit TRBD1. The germline V gene has CDR1 SGHAT and CDR2 FQNNGV. The CDR3 consists of 15 residues. V shed 5 bases and J 7 bases; nucleotides not matched to a gene: 12. The CDR3 protein is CASSLQGASGGEQYF. The CDR3 DNA reads as TGTGCCAGCAGCCTACAGGGGGCCTCCGGGGGAGAGCAGTACTTC.

This clonotype was seen ten or more times. A junction boundary mismatches the germline segment, possibly from a read error. This chain links TRBV28 with TRBJ1-1, with D possibly matching TRBD1 (6 bases). The CDR3 runs 13 residues. CDR1 MDHEN and CDR2 SYDVKM come from the germline V gene. The CDR3 DNA reads as TGTGCCAGCAGTGAGAACAGGGCTACTGGAGCTTTCTTT. Its protein is CASSENRATGAFF.

The chain joins TRBV29-1 to TRBJ2-1, with 16 bases fitting TRBD2. The CDR3 loop spans 16 amino acids. With 4 bases clipped from V and 10 bases from J, the junction kept 10 bases outside the gene matches. In germline, CDR1 is SQVTM, CDR2 ANQGSEA. CDR3 residues: CSVVFRGTSGRVEQFF. The CDR3 DNA reads as TGCAGCGTTGTCTTTCGCGGGACTAGCGGGAGGGTGGAGCAGTTCTTC.

The CDR3 nucleotides are TGTGCCACCAGCAGGGACAGGGTCACTGAAGCTTTCTTT. Encoded protein: CATSRDRVTEAFF. J is TRBJ1-1 and V is TRBV15; 8 bases are shared with TRBD1. J was trimmed by 4 bases and V by 3 bases; bases with no gene match: 1. This CDR3 is built from 13 residues. Germline lookup yields CDR1 LNHNV and CDR2 YYDKDF (reference sequence).

In its sample, this clonotype was seen a few times. J is TRBJ2-1 and V is TRBV4-1; 12 nucleotides align to TRBD2. From germline, CDR1 is MGHRA and CDR2 YSYEKL. With V trimmed by 3 bases and J by 3 bases, 3 bases remained unmatched. The CDR3 covers 16 residues. Here the CDR3 DNA reads TGCGCCAGCAGCCAGAGGACTAGCGGGATCTACAATGAGCAGTTCTTC. Its protein is CASSQRTSGIYNEQFF.

This clonotype turned up a few times. The CDR3 loop is CASSVTGEKNTIYF. The DNA for the CDR3 is TGTGCCAGCAGCGTGACAGGGGAGAAAAACACCATATATTTT. This chain connects TRBV9 to TRBJ1-3; 8 bases line up with TRBD1. Germline CDR1 and CDR2: SGDLS and YYNGEE. J lost 6 bases, V lost 2 bases, and 4 bases had no gene match. This CDR3 spans 14 amino acids.

The sample holds many counts of this clonotype. This chain uses TRBV13 with TRBJ2-7; TRBD2 matches at 10 bases. The CDR3 runs to 16 residues. J lost 2 bases, V lost 5 bases, and 9 bases had no gene match. Germline V gives CDR1 PRHDT, CDR2 FYEKMQ (reference sequence). CDR3 sequence reads: CASSPSGTSAAYEQYF. The CDR3 DNA sequence: TGTGCCAGCAGCCCGTCCGGGACTAGCGCTGCCTACGAGCAGTACTTC.

This sequence joins TRBV7-9 and TRBJ2-2; TRBD2 is a possible D gene (5 bases). The CDR3 loop spans 14 amino acids. V shed 1 base and J shed 4 bases, with 7 bases lying between them. Per the germline V gene, CDR1 is SEHNR and CDR2 is FQNEAQ (reference sequence). The CDR3 nucleotides read TGTGCCAGCAGCTTAGGGGGAGCCACCGGGGAGCTGTTTTTT. Translating it yields CASSLGGATGELFF.

The gene calls are TRBV28 and TRBJ2-7; D gene ambiguous. CDR1 MDHEN and CDR2 SYDVKM come from the germline V gene. CDR3 length: 15 amino acids. Trimming cost V 3 bases and J 6 bases, with 18 bases left between them. The CDR3 loop reads CASSLLTTVDPEQYF. CDR3 DNA sequence: TGTGCCAGCAGTTTGTTAACCACCGTAGATCCCGAGCAGTACTTC.

The V call is TRBV7-9, the J call TRBJ1-2; 7 bases agree with TRBD1. The ends lost 4 bases at V and 3 bases at J; junction bases unmatched: 5. Germline CDR1 SEHNR, CDR2 FQNEAQ (reference sequence). This CDR3 has 14 residues. As DNA, the CDR3 is TGTGCCAGCAGCTCCCGGACAGGCTACTATGGCTACACCTTC. Residues: CASSSRTGYYGYTF.

This clonotype appeared once. The chain has TRBV18 and TRBJ2-1; TRBD2 matches at 14 bases. The CDR3 covers 19 residues. V shed 0 bases and J 12 bases; nucleotides not matched to a gene: 16. Germline lookup yields CDR1 KGHSH and CDR2 LQKENI. The CDR3 nucleotides read TGTGCCAGCTCACCACCGATAGCCACGAGACTAGCGGGAGGGCGCCGGCAGTTCTTC. Translated, it gives CASSPPIATRLAGGRRQFF.

The chain joins TRBV7-6 to TRBJ2-4, with 8 nucleotides matching TRBD2. V lost 3 bases to trimming and J lost 0 bases; unmatched junction nucleotides: 13. Looked up from germline, CDR1 is SGHVS and CDR2 is FNYEAQ. The CDR3 covers 19 residues. CDR3 bases: TGTGCCAGCAGCTTTGCCCCGGGGTTGCGGGGGGTAGCCAAAAACATTCAGTACTTC. It is translated as CASSFAPGLRGVAKNIQYF.

This clonotype has ten or more counts. The CDR3 bases are TGTGCCACCAGTGATTCTCCGGACAGGGGAGCTTTCTTT. This gives the protein CATSDSPDRGAFF. The chain joins TRBV24-1 to TRBJ1-1; 9 bases agree with TRBD1. The ends lost 2 bases at V and 10 bases at J; junction bases unmatched: 4. CDR1 and CDR2 from the germline V gene are KGHDR and SFDVKD. There are 13 residues in the CDR3.

The chain uses TRBV5-1 and TRBJ2-3; D could derive from TRBD1 or TRBD2 (5 bases each). From germline, CDR1 is SGHRS and CDR2 YFSETQ. V lost 3 bases, J lost 3 bases, and 20 bases lay in between. This CDR3 is 17 amino acids long. The CDR3 reads CASSSYRDEVVTDTQYF. CDR3 DNA: TGCGCCAGCAGCTCCTACCGGGACGAAGTTGTAACAGATACGCAGTATTTT.

There are many counts of this clonotype. CDR3 DNA sequence: TGTGCCAGCAGTGAATGGGGGGATTCGAACACCGGGGAGCTGTTTTTT. Translating gives CASSEWGDSNTGELFF. The chain links TRBV25-1 to TRBJ2-2; D possibly corresponds to TRBD2 (6 bases). CDR1 and CDR2 from the germline V gene are MGHDK and SYGVNS. The V and J ends lost 1 base and 0 bases respectively, with 9 bases between them. The CDR3 runs to 16 residues. Supplemented by reference TRBV25-1 and TRBJ2-2, the full variable domain reads EADIYQTPRYLVIGTGKKITLECSQTMGHDKMYWYQQDPGMELHLIHYSYGVNSTEKGDLSSESTVSRIRTEHFPLTLESARPSHTSQYLCASSEWGDSNTGELFFGEGSRLTVL.

This sequence joins TRBV7-2 and TRBJ2-7; D is uncertain. Germline V gene sequence: CDR1 SGHTA, CDR2 FQGNSA. V lost 3 bases and J lost 0, with 6 bases in between. The CDR3 covers 13 residues. CDR3 loop: CASSFGRSYEQYF. As DNA, the CDR3 is TGTGCCAGCAGCTTTGGACGCTCCTACGAGCAGTACTTC.

The chain links TRBV18 to TRBJ1-1; D perhaps matches TRBD1 (6 bases). The CDR3 spans 17 residues. The V and J ends lost 5 bases and 1 base respectively, with 20 bases between them. The germline CDR1 and CDR2 sequences are KGHSH and LQKENI. The CDR3 loop is CASSGSLGGAGNTEAFF. CDR3 DNA: TGTGCCAGCTCAGGCAGTTTGGGGGGGGCCGGGAACACTGAAGCTTTCTTT.

The chain couples TRBV5-5 to TRBJ2-3, with 15 bases lining up with TRBD2. The length of the CDR3 is 17 residues. Trimming cost V 2 bases and J 6 bases; bases outside gene matches: 7. The V gene's germline CDR1 is SGHKS and CDR2 YYEKEE (reference sequence). The CDR3 here is CASSFARTSGRVDTQYF. The CDR3 DNA reads TGTGCCAGCAGCTTCGCCCGGACTAGCGGGAGGGTGGATACGCAGTATTTT.

The rearrangement uses TRBV10-3 and TRBJ1-3, with 7 nucleotides matching TRBD1. The J segment lost 0 bases and the V segment lost 6 bases, leaving 2 bases of the junction unmatched. CDR1 is ENHRY, CDR2 SYGVKD, per germline. There are 14 residues in the CDR3. In DNA form, the CDR3 reads TGTGCCATCAGCGGGACAGACTCTGGAAACACCATATATTTT. It encodes CAISGTDSGNTIYF.

In this sample, this clonotype turned up many times. V gene TRBV29-1 combines with J gene TRBJ2-7; D is possibly TRBD2 (6 bases). Germline CDR1 reads SQVTM; CDR2 reads ANQGSEA. The V end lost 6 bases, the J end lost 2 bases, and 8 bases lay between the germline ends. The CDR3 has 11 residues. The CDR3, as DNA: TGCAGCGTCGGGGGACCCTACGAGCAGTACTTC. Encoded protein: CSVGGPYEQYF.

The CDR3 DNA sequence: TGTGCCAGCAGTCGGACAGCTAACTATGGCTACACCTTC. Translated: CASSRTANYGYTF. J is TRBJ1-2 and V is TRBV28; D is perhaps TRBD1 (6 bases). V gave up 5 bases and J gave up 0 bases, with 7 bases separating them. The germline V gene encodes CDR1 MDHEN and CDR2 SYDVKM. The CDR3 loop spans 13 amino acids.

This clonotype was counted a few times. This chain links TRBV27 with TRBJ1-6, with D possibly being TRBD1 (5 bases). V lost 6 bases, J lost 9 bases, and 15 bases lay in between. Per germline, CDR1 MNHEY and CDR2 SMNVEV (reference sequence). The CDR3 contains 14 residues. CDR3 sequence reads: CASRAAGPPSPLHF. CDR3 sequence (DNA): TGTGCCAGCAGGGCCGCGGGGCCGCCTTCACCCCTCCACTTT.

This clonotype was recorded at least ten times. The chain recombines TRBV29-1 with TRBJ1-2; D unclear. The CDR3 is made up of 14 amino acids. Germline values: CDR1 SQVTM, CDR2 ANQGSEA. V dropped 6 bases and J dropped 1 base, with 15 bases sitting between them. CDR3 in amino acids: CSVVESADNYGYTF. In DNA, the CDR3 is TGCAGCGTGGTGGAATCGGCGGATAACTATGGCTACACCTTC.

This clonotype appeared many times. The chain recombines TRBV28 with TRBJ2-3, with TRBD1 as a possible D gene (6 bases). Germline V gene lookup returns CDR1 MDHEN and CDR2 SYDVKM. Deletions cut 6 bases from V and 2 bases from J, with 9 bases between. The CDR3 is 13 residues long. The CDR3 DNA reads as TGTGCCAGCAGCCGACAGGACACAGATACGCAGTATTTT. This sequence encodes CASSRQDTDTQYF.